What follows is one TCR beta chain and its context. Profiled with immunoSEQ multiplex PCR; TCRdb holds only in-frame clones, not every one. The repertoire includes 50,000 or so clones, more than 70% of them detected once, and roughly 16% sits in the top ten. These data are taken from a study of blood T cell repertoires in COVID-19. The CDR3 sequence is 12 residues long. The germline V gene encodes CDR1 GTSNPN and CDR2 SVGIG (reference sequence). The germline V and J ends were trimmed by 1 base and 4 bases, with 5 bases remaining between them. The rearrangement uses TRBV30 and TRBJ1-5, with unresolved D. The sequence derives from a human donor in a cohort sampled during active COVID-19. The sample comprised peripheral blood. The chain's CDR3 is CAWSGSNQPQHF. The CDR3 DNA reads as TGTGCCTGGAGTGGCAGTAATCAGCCCCAGCATTTT.